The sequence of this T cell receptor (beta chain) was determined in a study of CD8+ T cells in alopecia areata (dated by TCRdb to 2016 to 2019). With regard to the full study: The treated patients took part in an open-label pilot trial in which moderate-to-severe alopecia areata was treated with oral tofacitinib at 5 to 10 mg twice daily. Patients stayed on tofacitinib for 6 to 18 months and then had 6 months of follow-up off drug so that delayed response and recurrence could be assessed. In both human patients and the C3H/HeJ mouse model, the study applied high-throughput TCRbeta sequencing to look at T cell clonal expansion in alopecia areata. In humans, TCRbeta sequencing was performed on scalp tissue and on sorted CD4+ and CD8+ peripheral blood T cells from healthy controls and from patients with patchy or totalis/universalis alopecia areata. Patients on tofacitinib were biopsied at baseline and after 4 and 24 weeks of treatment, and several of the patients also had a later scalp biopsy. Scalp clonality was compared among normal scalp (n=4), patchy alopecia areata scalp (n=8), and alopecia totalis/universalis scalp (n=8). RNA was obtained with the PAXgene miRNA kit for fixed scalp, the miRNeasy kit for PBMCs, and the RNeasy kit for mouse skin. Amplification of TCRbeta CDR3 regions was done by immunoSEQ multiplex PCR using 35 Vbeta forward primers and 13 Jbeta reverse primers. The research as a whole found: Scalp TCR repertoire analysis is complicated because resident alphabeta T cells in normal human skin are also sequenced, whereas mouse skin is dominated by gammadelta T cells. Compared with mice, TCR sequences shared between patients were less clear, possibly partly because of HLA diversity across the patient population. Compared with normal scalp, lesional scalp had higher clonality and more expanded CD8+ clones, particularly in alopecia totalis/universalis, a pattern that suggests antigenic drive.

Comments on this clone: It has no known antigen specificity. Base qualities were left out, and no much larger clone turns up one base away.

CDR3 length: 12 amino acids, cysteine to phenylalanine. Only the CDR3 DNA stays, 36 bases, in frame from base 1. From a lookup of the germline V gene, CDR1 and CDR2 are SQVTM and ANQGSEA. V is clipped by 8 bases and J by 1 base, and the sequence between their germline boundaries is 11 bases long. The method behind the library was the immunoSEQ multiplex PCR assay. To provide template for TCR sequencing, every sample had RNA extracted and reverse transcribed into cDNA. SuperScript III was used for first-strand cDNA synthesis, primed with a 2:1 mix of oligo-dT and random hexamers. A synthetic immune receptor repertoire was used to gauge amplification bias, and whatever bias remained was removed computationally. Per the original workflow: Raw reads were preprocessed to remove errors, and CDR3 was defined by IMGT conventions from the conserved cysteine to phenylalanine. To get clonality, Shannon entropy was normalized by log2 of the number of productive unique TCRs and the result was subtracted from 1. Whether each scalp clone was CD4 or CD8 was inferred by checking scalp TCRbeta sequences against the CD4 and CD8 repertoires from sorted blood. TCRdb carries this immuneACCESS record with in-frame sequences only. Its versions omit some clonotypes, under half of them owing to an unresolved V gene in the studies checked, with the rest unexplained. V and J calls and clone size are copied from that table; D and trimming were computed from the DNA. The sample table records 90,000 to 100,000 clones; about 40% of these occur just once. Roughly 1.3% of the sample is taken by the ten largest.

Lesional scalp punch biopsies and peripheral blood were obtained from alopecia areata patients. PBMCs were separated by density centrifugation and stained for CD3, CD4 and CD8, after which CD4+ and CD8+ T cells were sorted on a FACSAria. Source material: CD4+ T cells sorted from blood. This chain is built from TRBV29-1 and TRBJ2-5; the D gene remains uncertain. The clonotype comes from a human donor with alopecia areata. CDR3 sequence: CSTKSFQETQYF. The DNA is TGCAGCACCAAGTCCTTCCAAGAGACCCAGTACTTC.